The 13 T cell receptor beta chains in this list originate from one sample, sequenced in a study of regulatory T cells in long-lasting Graves disease. This sample's time point: newly diagnosed GD, antithyroid drugs for less than 3 months. Isolated PBMC RNA provided the starting material for the TCR library. For TCR beta, libraries came from iRepertoire HTBI primers and Arm-PCR of CDR3 regions. TCRdb ran MiXCR on the multiplex PCR reads and lists one entry per CDR3 protein. The repertoire holds some 350,000 distinct CDR3 sequences, with about a sixth as singletons. These data were likewise used in another study, on T cells in Graves' hyperthyroidism and ophthalmopathy.

The sequences come from peripheral blood mononuclear cells (PBMCs), collected at new diagnosis, from a patient treated with antithyroid drugs. These receptors all stem from a woman aged 18 to 35 with Graves disease.

In its sample, this clonotype was seen many times. The V gene is TRBV27, the J gene TRBJ2-3; 8 bases agree with TRBD2. Germline V gene data show CDR1 as MNHEY and CDR2 as SMNVEV (reference sequence). The V segment lost 3 bases and the J segment 2 bases; nucleotides outside the gene matches: 4. The CDR3 is 15 residues long. The CDR3 sequence: CASSFSTSATDTQYF. CDR3 bases: TGTGCCAGCAGTTTTTCGACTAGCGCCACAGATACGCAGTATTTT.

This clonotype was seen ten or more times. This chain uses TRBV28 with TRBJ2-5; weak D call: TRBD2 (6 bases). This CDR3 region has 13 residues. Trimming took 4 bases from V and 2 from J, leaving 8 bases between them. The V gene's germline CDR1 is MDHEN and CDR2 SYDVKM. The CDR3 DNA reads as TGTGCCAGCAGTTCCCGGGGGCAAGAGACCCAGTACTTC. This gives the protein CASSSRGQETQYF.

This clonotype was picked up many times. The chain links TRBV29-1 to TRBJ2-5; D unresolved. Trimming shortened V by 4 bases and J by 6 bases, and 9 bases separated the two germline ends. From germline, CDR1 is SQVTM and CDR2 ANQGSEA. There are 11 residues in the CDR3. The CDR3 region has the DNA TGCAGCGTTGCCCCAGATCAGACCCAGTACTTC. Its protein product is CSVAPDQTQYF. Full variable domain (remainder filled in from reference TRBV29-1 and TRBJ2-5): SAVISQKPSRDICQRGTSLTIQCQVDSQVTMMFWYRQQPGQSLTLIATANQGSEATYESGFVIDKFPISRPNLTFSTLTVSNMSPEDSSIYLCSVAPDQTQYFGPGTRLLVL.

This clonotype was counted a few times. The V and J genes are TRBV7-2 and TRBJ1-5; D is undetermined. V lost 0 bases and J lost 5, with 11 bases in between. The CDR3 is made up of 15 amino acids. The germline gives CDR1 SGHTA, CDR2 FQGNSA. CDR3 amino acids: CASSLASGKDQPQHF. The CDR3 nucleotides are TGTGCCAGCAGCTTAGCCTCGGGAAAGGATCAGCCCCAGCATTTT.

This clonotype showed up many times. The chain links TRBV6-1 to TRBJ2-7, with D tentatively TRBD1 or TRBD2 (5 bases each). V dropped 8 bases and J dropped 4 bases, with 12 bases sitting between them. The CDR3 consists of 12 residues. Germline-derived CDR1 and CDR2 are MNHNS and SASEGT. Written as DNA, the CDR3 is TGTGCCAGCCGGGTCGGGGCATACGAGCAGTACTTC. This codes for CASRVGAYEQYF.

This clonotype has ten or more counts. Sequence at one end of the junction differs from germline and may be a read error. The genes are TRBV11-2 and TRBJ2-7, with TRBD2 matching 12 bases. CDR1 SGHAT and CDR2 FQNNGV come from the germline V gene. The CDR3 loop spans 16 amino acids. CDR3 loop: CASTLTLAGGAYEQYF. Here the CDR3 DNA reads TGTGCCAGCACCTTAACCCTAGCGGGGGGGGCCTACGAGCAGTACTTC.

This clonotype was seen a few times. The chain recombines TRBV12-3 or TRBV12-4 with TRBJ2-1, with 8 bases that match TRBD1. V shed 6 bases and J 7 bases; nucleotides not matched to a gene: 14. The length of the CDR3 is 16 residues. The CDR3 spells CASRDRGLRAANEQFF. The CDR3 DNA is TGTGCCAGCAGAGACAGGGGTCTCCGGGCTGCAAATGAGCAGTTCTTC.

Turning to this clonotype: A read error may be the cause here, since a much bigger clone is one base away. The V gene is TRBV30, the J gene TRBJ2-7; D gene unclear. Germline V gene sequence: CDR1 GTSNPN, CDR2 SVGIG (reference sequence). The CDR3 has 12 residues. Trimming shortened V by 3 bases and J by 7 bases, and 13 bases separated the two germline ends. CDR3 in amino acids: CAWRSSVGEQYF. CDR3 nucleotide sequence: TGTGCCTGGAGATCGTCGGTGGGAGAGCAGTACTTC.

The chain couples TRBV5-1 to TRBJ2-1; TRBD1 aligns across 11 bases. Germline loops: CDR1 SGHRS, CDR2 YFSETQ. V lost 4 bases, J lost 8 bases, and 8 bases stayed unmatched. The CDR3 covers 15 residues. The CDR3 sequence is CASSKRTGGSDEQFF. In DNA, the CDR3 is TGCGCCAGCAGCAAACGGACAGGGGGCTCGGATGAGCAGTTCTTC.

In its sample, this clonotype was seen a few times. The V call is TRBV20-1, the J call TRBJ2-5; D may be TRBD2 (6 bases). The CDR3 has 11 residues. Germline CDR1 is DFQATT and CDR2 is SNEGSKA (reference sequence). V was cut by 0 bases and J by 13 bases, with 12 bases left in between. CDR3 protein: CSARDGTATYF. CDR3 bases: TGCAGTGCTAGAGATGGGACTGCCACGTACTTC.

This clonotype was seen repeatedly, ten times or more. The chain combines TRBV3-1 with TRBJ1-5; D possibly corresponds to TRBD1 (6 bases). The ends were cut back, 4 bases at V and 7 bases at J, with 14 bases in the middle. This CDR3 contains 14 residues. Germline assignment: CDR1 LGHDT and CDR2 YNNKEL (reference sequence). CDR3 DNA sequence: TGTGCCAGCAGCCCAAAGACAGGCGGGCAGCCCCAGCATTTT. Protein product: CASSPKTGGQPQHF.

The chain has TRBV4-1 and TRBJ2-3, with D uncertain. Germline CDR1 reads MGHRA; CDR2 reads YSYEKL. The CDR3 contains 12 residues. V lost 1 base and J 6 bases, leaving 5 bases between the germline ends. The CDR3 coding sequence is TGCGCCAGCAGCCAAGTCTGGGATACGCAGTATTTT. Amino acid sequence: CASSQVWDTQYF.

This clonotype occurred many times. The chain has TRBV15 and TRBJ1-2, with TRBD1 as a possible D gene (6 bases). This CDR3 region has 14 residues. Looked up from germline, CDR1 is LNHNV and CDR2 is YYDKDF (reference sequence). The V gene lost 0 bases and the J gene lost 8 bases, with 13 bases spanning the gap. Written as DNA, the CDR3 is TGTGCCACCAGCAGAGATCTTCGGACAGAGGGCTACACCTTC. Its translation is CATSRDLRTEGYTF.